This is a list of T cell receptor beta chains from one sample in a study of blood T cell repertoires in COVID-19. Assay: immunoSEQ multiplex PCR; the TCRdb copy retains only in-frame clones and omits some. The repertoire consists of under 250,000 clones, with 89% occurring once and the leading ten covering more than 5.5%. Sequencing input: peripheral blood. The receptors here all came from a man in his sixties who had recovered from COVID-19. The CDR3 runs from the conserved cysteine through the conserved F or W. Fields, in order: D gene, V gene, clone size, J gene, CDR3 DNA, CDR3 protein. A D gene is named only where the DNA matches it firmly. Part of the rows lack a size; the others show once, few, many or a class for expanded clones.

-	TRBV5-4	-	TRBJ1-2	TGTGCCAGCAGCTTGGAAGCCAGGGATTATGGCTACACCTTC	CASSLEARDYGYTF
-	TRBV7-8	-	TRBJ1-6	TGTGCCAGCAGCCTAACAGGGTATAATTCACCCCTCCACTTT	CASSLTGYNSPLHF
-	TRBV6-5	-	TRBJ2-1	TGTGCCAGCAGTCCGGGACAAGGTGAGCAGTTCTTC	CASSPGQGEQFF
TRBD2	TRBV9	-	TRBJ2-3	TGTGCCAGCAGCGTAGCGCCTGGGACTAGTGGGGGGGATACGCAGTATTTT	CASSVAPGTSGGDTQYF
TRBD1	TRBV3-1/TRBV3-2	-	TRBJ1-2	TGTGCCAGCACCTCCGGGACAGCTAACTATGGCTACACCTTC	CASTSGTANYGYTF
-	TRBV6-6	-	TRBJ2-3	TGTGCCAGCAGTTACGGGGGGATCCCTAGCACAGATACGCAGTATTTT	CASSYGGIPSTDTQYF
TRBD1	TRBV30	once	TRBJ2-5	TGTGCCTGGAGCCGGGACAGCCAAACGGTTTGGACCCAGTACTTC	CAWSRDSQTVWTQYF
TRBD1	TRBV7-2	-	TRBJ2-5	TGTGCCAGCAGCTCGCGCCCGGGACAGGGGAAAGAGACCCAGTACTTC	CASSSRPGQGKETQYF
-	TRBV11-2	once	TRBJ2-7	TGTGCCAGCAGCTTAGGACAGTCCTACGAGCAGTACTTC	CASSLGQSYEQYF
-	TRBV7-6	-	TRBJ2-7	TGTGCCAGCAGCCCGAGGCTAGCCTCCTACGAGCAGTACTTC	CASSPRLASYEQYF
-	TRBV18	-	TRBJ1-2	TGTGCCAGCTCACCAAGCAACAGCGGCAACTATGGCTACACCTTC	CASSPSNSGNYGYTF
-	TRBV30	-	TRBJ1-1	TGTGCCTGGAGTGTGACAGTTGAAGCTTTCTTT	CAWSVTVEAFF
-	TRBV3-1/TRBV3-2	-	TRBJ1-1	TGTGCCAGCAGCCGCCGACAGTTGAACACTGAAGCTTTCTTT	CASSRRQLNTEAFF
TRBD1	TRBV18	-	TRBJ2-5	TGTGCCAGCTCACCAGCCGGGACAGGGAGGGAGACCCAGTACTTC	CASSPAGTGRETQYF
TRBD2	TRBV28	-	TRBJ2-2	TGTGCCAGCAGTTCCCCCCTACTGGGCCCGGGACTAGGTTACCCCGGGGAGCTGTTTTTT	CASSSPLLGPGLGYPGELFF
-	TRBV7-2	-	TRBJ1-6	TGTGCCAGCAGCTTAGGGCCTCGGGGGAATTCACCCCTCCACTTT	CASSLGPRGNSPLHF
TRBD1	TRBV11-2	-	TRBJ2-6	TGTGCCAGCAGCCTGGGACAGTCCTTCTCTGGGGCCAACGTCCTGACTTTC	CASSLGQSFSGANVLTF
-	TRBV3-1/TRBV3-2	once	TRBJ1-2	TGTGCCAGCAGCCAAGAACAGGGTGGGAGGGGATTTAACTATGGCTACACCTTC	CASSQEQGGRGFNYGYTF
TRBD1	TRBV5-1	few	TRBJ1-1	TGCGCCAGCAGCTTGGAAAGGACAGGGCAAGGAGCTTTCTTT	CASSLERTGQGAFF
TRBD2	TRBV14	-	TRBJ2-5	TGTGCCAGCAGCCAAGATGCGGGGGGGCGTGAGACCCAGTACTTC	CASSQDAGGRETQYF
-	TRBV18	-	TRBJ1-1	TGTGCCAGCGGGGGGGTAGGCACTGAAGCTTTCTTT	CASGGVGTEAFF
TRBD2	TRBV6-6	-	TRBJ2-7	TGTGCCAGCAGTTACTCGCGGACTAGCGGGGTTGGGGAGCAGTACTTC	CASSYSRTSGVGEQYF
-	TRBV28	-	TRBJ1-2	TGTGCCAGCAGTTTACCAGGGGCGGTTAACTATGGCTACACCTTC	CASSLPGAVNYGYTF
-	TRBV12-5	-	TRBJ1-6	TGTGCTAGTGGTCACGAGAACCCTAGCCCCCAGAGCTCCTATAATTCACCCCTCCACTTT	CASGHENPSPQSSYNSPLHF
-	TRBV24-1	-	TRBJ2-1	TGTGCCACCAGTGGTCTTAGCGGATACAATGAGCAGTTCTTC	CATSGLSGYNEQFF
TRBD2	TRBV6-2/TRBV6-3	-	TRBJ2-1	TGTGCCAGCAGTTACTTGACTAGCCTGGGGAATGAGCAGTTCTTC	CASSYLTSLGNEQFF
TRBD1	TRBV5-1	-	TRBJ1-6	TGCGCCAGCAGCTTACTGACAGGGGGTAATTCACCCCTCCACTTT	CASSLLTGGNSPLHF
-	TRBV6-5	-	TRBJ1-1	TGTGCCAGCCGACAGGCTTACACTGAAGCTTTCTTT	CASRQAYTEAFF
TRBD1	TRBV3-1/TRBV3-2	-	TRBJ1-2	TGTGCCAGCAGCCAAGGGTGGACAGGGGGCCGTGGCTACACCTTC	CASSQGWTGGRGYTF
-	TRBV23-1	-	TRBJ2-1	TGCGCCAGCAGTCAATCCAACCTCCCAGGGGAATACAATGAGCAGTTCTTC	CASSQSNLPGEYNEQFF
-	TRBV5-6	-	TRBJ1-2	TGTGCCAGCGGACTACTTACGGGGATGAGAGGCTACACCTTC	CASGLLTGMRGYTF
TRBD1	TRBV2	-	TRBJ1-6	TGTGCCAGCAGTGCGGGACAGGGCGGAGGTTCACCCCTCCACTTT	CASSAGQGGGSPLHF
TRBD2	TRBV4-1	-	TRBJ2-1	TGCGCCAGCAGCCGGGCTCTAGCGGGAGGAGGATCCTACAATGAGCAGTTCTTC	CASSRALAGGGSYNEQFF
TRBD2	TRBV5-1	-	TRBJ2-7	TGCGCCAGCAGCGCCGGACTAGCGGGAAAAGAGCAGTACTTC	CASSAGLAGKEQYF
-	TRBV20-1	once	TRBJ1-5	TGCAGTGCTAGTGATAACAGGGATGCGCCCCAGCATTTT	CSASDNRDAPQHF
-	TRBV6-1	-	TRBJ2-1	TGTGCCAGCAGTGAAGGTTCATCCGGGACACAGCAGTTCTTC	CASSEGSSGTQQFF
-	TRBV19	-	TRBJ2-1	TGTGCCAGTAGGGAGACTGGGGGGACCTCCTACAATGAGCAGTTCTTC	CASRETGGTSYNEQFF
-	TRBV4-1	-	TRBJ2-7	TGCGCCAGCAGCCAAGAGACCGGCAGGGCCCTCGAGCAGTACTTC	CASSQETGRALEQYF
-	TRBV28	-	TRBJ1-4	TGTGCCAGCAGGACGGGAGCGGGGGTTGAAAAACTGTTTTTT	CASRTGAGVEKLFF
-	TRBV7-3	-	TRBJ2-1	TGTGCCAGCAGCCAGGGGACCGGTTCTGGAAGGGAGCAGTTCTTC	CASSQGTGSGREQFF
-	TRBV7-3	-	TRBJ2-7	TGTGCCAGCAGCTTGGCAGGGAACTCCTACGAGCAGTACTTC	CASSLAGNSYEQYF
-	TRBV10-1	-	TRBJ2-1	TGCGCCAGCAGTTCTAAGACAGACAATGAGCAGTTCTTC	CASSSKTDNEQFF
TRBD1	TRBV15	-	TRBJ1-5	TGTGCCACCAGCAGGACAGGGGCGGGCAATCAGCCCCAGCATTTT	CATSRTGAGNQPQHF
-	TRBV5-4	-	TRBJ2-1	TGTGCCAGCAGCCCCTTAAACAATGAGCAGTTCTTC	CASSPLNNEQFF
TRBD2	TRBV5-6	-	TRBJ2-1	TGTGCCAGCAGATCGGAAATAGCGGGAAAACCGCAGTTCTTC	CASRSEIAGKPQFF